This T cell receptor beta chain was sequenced in a study of neurological immune-mediated disorders. Study conclusions and caveats: Among 34 multiple sclerosis patients, phylogenetic grouping put the repertoires of 18 into a single related-CDR3 cluster, a possible signature.

This clonotype has ten or more counts. Its antigen is unidentified. Each sequencing run yielded over 170 million TCR-beta sequences from 15-18 subjects. MiXCR, applied by TCRdb to the 5' RACE reads, yields one record per CDR3 protein. The table shows tens of thousands of distinct CDR3 sequences, with around 2.6% occurring only once. Unsorted libraries were prepared from 2 million PBMCs held at -80 C. What was sequenced was PBMCs. The receptor's source is a woman aged 25 to 39 with multiple sclerosis.

CDR3 sequence: CASSPGSGRVGLNEQFF. The DNA for the CDR3 is TGTGCCAGCAGCCCCGGGAGCGGGAGAGTCGGGTTGAATGAGCAGTTCTTC. The J gene is TRBJ2-1, the V gene TRBV7-3; 8 bases are shared with TRBD2. This CDR3 comprises 17 residues. The V gene's germline CDR1 is SGHTA and CDR2 FQGTGA. Trimming removed 5 bases from V and 7 bases from J; junction bases left unmatched: 16.